The rows below give T cell receptor beta chains drawn from one sample of a study of Tregs in tolerant kidney transplant recipients. Here immunoSEQ multiplex PCR was the method, and the copy in TCRdb shows in-frame clones only, minus some. The sample shows some 66,000 clones, roughly 92% of them seen only once. Sequences were derived from CD8+ T cells from blood, sampled before the transplant. The receptors derive from a human donor who received a combined kidney and bone marrow transplant. Each CDR3 is given with its conserved first and last residue. Fields, in order: clone size, D gene, V gene, J gene, CDR3 DNA, CDR3 protein. A D gene is named only where the DNA matches it firmly. Clone size is shown for a subset of rows, as once, few, many or a class of expanded clone.

abundance: -; d_gene: TRBD1; v_gene: TRBV9; j_gene: TRBJ1-2; CDR3nt: TGTGCCAGCAGCGTAGAAGGGACAGCTTATGGCTACACCTTC; CDR3aa: CASSVEGTAYGYTF
abundance: once; d_gene: -; v_gene: TRBV10-3; j_gene: TRBJ2-3; CDR3nt: TGTGCCAGTCGACCGGGACTGGGTAAACGGGATACGCAGTATTTT; CDR3aa: CASRPGLGKRDTQYF
abundance: -; d_gene: TRBD1; v_gene: TRBV27; j_gene: TRBJ1-1; CDR3nt: TGTGCCAGCAGGACAGGGTCGTATGAAGCTTTCTTT; CDR3aa: CASRTGSYEAFF
abundance: once; d_gene: TRBD1; v_gene: TRBV9; j_gene: TRBJ2-7; CDR3nt: TGTGCCAGCGGGACAGGGGATGCCTACGAGCAGTACTTC; CDR3aa: CASGTGDAYEQYF
abundance: -; d_gene: -; v_gene: TRBV4-1; j_gene: TRBJ1-2; CDR3nt: TGCGCCAGCAGCCAAGATCAAGGGGGGGGGATTTATGGCTACACCTTC; CDR3aa: CASSQDQGGGIYGYTF
abundance: once; d_gene: TRBD1; v_gene: TRBV29-1; j_gene: TRBJ2-3; CDR3nt: TGCAGCGTTGGTACAGGGGAGTCCCCAGATACGCAGTATTTT; CDR3aa: CSVGTGESPDTQYF
abundance: -; d_gene: -; v_gene: TRBV27; j_gene: TRBJ2-6; CDR3nt: TGTGCCAGCAGGGGTGGGGGGTCCGGGGCCAACGTCCTGACTTTC; CDR3aa: CASRGGGSGANVLTF
abundance: -; d_gene: TRBD1; v_gene: TRBV4-1; j_gene: TRBJ2-7; CDR3nt: TGCGCCAGCAGCCAAGATCGTGCAGGGGGCTACGAGCAGTACTTC; CDR3aa: CASSQDRAGGYEQYF
abundance: -; d_gene: -; v_gene: TRBV27; j_gene: TRBJ1-3; CDR3nt: TGTGCCAGCAGTCCCGGACATCCTGGAAACACCATATATTTT; CDR3aa: CASSPGHPGNTIYF
abundance: once; d_gene: -; v_gene: TRBV29-1; j_gene: TRBJ1-2; CDR3nt: TGCAGCGTTGACTATACAGGGACTAACTATGGCTACACCTTC; CDR3aa: CSVDYTGTNYGYTF
abundance: once; d_gene: TRBD1; v_gene: TRBV27; j_gene: TRBJ1-5; CDR3nt: TGTGCCAGCAGTCAGACAGGGAATCAGCCCCAGCATTTT; CDR3aa: CASSQTGNQPQHF
abundance: -; d_gene: -; v_gene: TRBV7-8; j_gene: TRBJ1-1; CDR3nt: TGTGCCAGCAGCGCAGGGGCAGGACTTGAAGCTTTCTTT; CDR3aa: CASSAGAGLEAFF
abundance: -; d_gene: TRBD1; v_gene: TRBV28; j_gene: TRBJ1-5; CDR3nt: TGTGCCAGCAGTTTCGGGACAGGGTTCTCACAGCCCCAGCATTTT; CDR3aa: CASSFGTGFSQPQHF
abundance: once; d_gene: -; v_gene: TRBV7-9; j_gene: TRBJ2-3; CDR3nt: TGTGCCAGCAGCTCCGGGTTTGAGGGTACTAGCACAGATACGCAGTATTTT; CDR3aa: CASSSGFEGTSTDTQYF
abundance: -; d_gene: -; v_gene: TRBV2; j_gene: TRBJ2-7; CDR3nt: TGTGCCAGCAGGGAGACAGGACCCTCCTACGAGCAGTACTTC; CDR3aa: CASRETGPSYEQYF
abundance: -; d_gene: TRBD2; v_gene: TRBV7-9; j_gene: TRBJ2-3; CDR3nt: TGTGCCAGCAGCTTTGGACTAGCGAAACGCACAGATACGCAGTATTTT; CDR3aa: CASSFGLAKRTDTQYF
abundance: -; d_gene: -; v_gene: TRBV13; j_gene: TRBJ1-2; CDR3nt: TGTGCCAGCAGCCAGAGGTCCTCGCCAAACTATGGCTACACCTTC; CDR3aa: CASSQRSSPNYGYTF
abundance: -; d_gene: TRBD1; v_gene: TRBV30; j_gene: TRBJ2-5; CDR3nt: TGTGCCTGGAGTGCGGGATCAGGGGGCTTGAGGGAGACCCAGTACTTC; CDR3aa: CAWSAGSGGLRETQYF
abundance: -; d_gene: -; v_gene: TRBV4-3; j_gene: TRBJ2-7; CDR3nt: TGCGCCAGCAGCCAAGATTCCGGGTTATACGAGCAGTACTTC; CDR3aa: CASSQDSGLYEQYF
abundance: -; d_gene: TRBD2; v_gene: TRBV29-1; j_gene: TRBJ2-1; CDR3nt: TGCAGCGTACATAGCGGGGGTATATCGGATGAGCAGTTCTTC; CDR3aa: CSVHSGGISDEQFF
abundance: once; d_gene: TRBD2; v_gene: TRBV4-3; j_gene: TRBJ2-2; CDR3nt: TGCGCCAGCAGCCACGGACTAGCGGGAGGTTCCACCGGGGAGCTGTTTTTT; CDR3aa: CASSHGLAGGSTGELFF
abundance: -; d_gene: -; v_gene: TRBV14; j_gene: TRBJ2-7; CDR3nt: TGTGCCAGCAGCCAAGCAGGGAACGGTTACGAGCAGTACTTC; CDR3aa: CASSQAGNGYEQYF